This record covers a single T cell receptor beta chain. Repertoires were generated with immunoSEQ multiplex PCR, while TCRdb's copy carries only in-frame clones and drops some. Of under 400,000 clones in the sample, about 90% were seen once. The record originates from a study of blood T cell repertoires in COVID-19. CDR1 GTSNPN and CDR2 SVGIG come from the germline V gene (reference sequence). The CDR3 extends over 15 amino acids. The V gene end was trimmed by 1 base and the J gene end by 5 bases; junction bases not matched to a gene: 5. This chain joins TRBV30 and TRBJ1-2; 12 bases fit TRBD1. This TCR was recovered from a woman aged 25 to 45 with COVID-19, enrolled during active disease. Sequenced input: peripheral blood. The CDR3 nucleotides are TGTGCCTGGAGTGGGGGACAGGGGGCGCGGTATGGCTACACCTTC. It translates to CAWSGGQGARYGYTF.